These T cell receptor beta chains were read from a single sample in a study of T cell responses to AZD1222 COVID-19 vaccine. Profiling relied on immunoSEQ multiplex PCR, and the TCRdb table lists in-frame clones only, not all of them. The sample comprises around 78,000 clones, about nine tenths of which are singletons, and about 1.3% rests with the top ten. This specimen was peripheral blood, taken 28 days after the second AZD1222 dose. These receptors all stem from an adult who received the AZD1222 COVID-19 vaccine. The CDR3 runs from the conserved cysteine through the conserved F or W. Fields, in order: V gene, J gene, D gene, clone size, CDR3 DNA, CDR3 protein. A D gene is named only where the DNA matches it firmly. Some rows mark clone size as missing; the rest say once, few, many or name a class of expanded clone.

>TRBV9|TRBJ2-5|TRBD2|-
TGTGCCAGCAGCCCACCCGGTAGCGGGGCTTTCCAAGAGACCCAGTACTTC
CASSPPGSGAFQETQYF
>TRBV29-1|TRBJ2-5|-|-
TGCAGCGTTGATGGGGTCTTTAGGGCAGGGAATCAAGAGACCCAGTACTTC
CSVDGVFRAGNQETQYF
>TRBV5-1|TRBJ1-4|-|once
TGCGCCAGCAGCTTGGACGGTGCAACTAATGAAAAACTGTTTTTT
CASSLDGATNEKLFF
>TRBV4-1|TRBJ1-6|TRBD1|-
TGCGCCAGCAGCCAAGGCCAGGGGGGGAGTTCACCCCTCCACTTT
CASSQGQGGSSPLHF
>TRBV9|TRBJ2-7|TRBD1|-
TGTGCCAGCAGCGTAGAGGACAGGAAAGGATACGAGCAGTACTTC
CASSVEDRKGYEQYF
>TRBV12-3/TRBV12-4|TRBJ1-2|-|-
TGTGCCAGCCCCTCCCCGCAGGGCTACACCTTC
CASPSPQGYTF
>TRBV25-1|TRBJ2-1|TRBD2|-
TGTGCCAGCAGTGGGCTAGCGGGGGATGAGCAGTTCTTC
CASSGLAGDEQFF
>TRBV6-5|TRBJ1-1|-|-
TGTGCCAGCAGTTCGAATTACCCCATGCCGGGGACTGAAGCTTTCTTT
CASSSNYPMPGTEAFF
>TRBV19|TRBJ1-6|TRBD1|-
TGTGCCAGTCGGGACAGGGCCAATTCACCCCTCCACTTT
CASRDRANSPLHF
>TRBV30|TRBJ1-1|-|-
TGTGCCTGGAGTGTACTACAAAACACTGAAGCTTTCTTT
CAWSVLQNTEAFF
>TRBV2|TRBJ2-3|-|-
TGTGCCAGCAAGGGCTCCCACACAGATACGCAGTATTTT
CASKGSHTDTQYF
>TRBV6-5|TRBJ2-1|-|-
TGTGCCAGCAGTTACTCGATGGGACCGGATTACAATGAGCAGTTCTTC
CASSYSMGPDYNEQFF
>TRBV19|TRBJ1-4|-|-
TGTGCCAGTAGTTCCCGGACAGTTCCGCGGTTAACTAATGAAAAACTGTTTTTT
CASSSRTVPRLTNEKLFF
>TRBV28|TRBJ2-1|-|-
TGTGCCAGCAGTGCAGGGTCCGACAATGAGCAGTTCTTC
CASSAGSDNEQFF
>TRBV30|TRBJ1-2|-|-
TGTGCCTGGAGTCCAACGGGGGGGGGACCCGCTAACTATGGCTACACCTTC
CAWSPTGGGPANYGYTF
>TRBV24-1|TRBJ2-2|-|-
TGTGCCACCAGTGATTTAAGCGGGCTAGGCACCGGGGAGCTGTTTTTT
CATSDLSGLGTGELFF
>TRBV3-1/TRBV3-2|TRBJ1-6|-|few
TGTGCCAGCAGCCAAGATTCCAATTCACCCCTCCACTTT
CASSQDSNSPLHF
>TRBV4-1|TRBJ2-3|-|once
TGCGCCAGCAGCCAAGACAGGAGGGGGGGTGGGGATACGCAGTATTTT
CASSQDRRGGGDTQYF
>TRBV28|TRBJ1-2|TRBD1|-
TGTGCCAGCAGTTTATACAGGGGGGGCTACACCTTC
CASSLYRGGYTF
>TRBV18|TRBJ1-2|TRBD1|-
TGTGCCAGCTCACCACGACGGGACAGGGATGGCTACACCTTC
CASSPRRDRDGYTF
>TRBV6-5|TRBJ1-5|TRBD1|-
TGTGCCAGCAGTTACTCGAGCCGGGACAGGGGGCAGCCCCAGCATTTT
CASSYSSRDRGQPQHF
>TRBV6-5|TRBJ1-2|-|-
TGTGCCAGCAGTTACGACACAGATAACTATGGCTACACCTTC
CASSYDTDNYGYTF
>TRBV30|TRBJ2-6|-|once
TGTGCCTGGAGCGAACAGTCTGGGGCCAACGTCCTGACTTTC
CAWSEQSGANVLTF
>TRBV29-1|TRBJ1-3|-|-
TGCAGCGTTGAAGATCAAAAGCTCTCTGGAAACACCATATATTTT
CSVEDQKLSGNTIYF
>TRBV24-1|TRBJ1-5|-|-
TGTGCCACCAGTGCCTTTACTGAGGAAAATCAGCCCCAGCATTTT
CATSAFTEENQPQHF
>TRBV27|TRBJ1-5|-|-
TGTGCCAGCAGTCCGTCAGGGTTTAGTTATCAGCCCCAGCATTTT
CASSPSGFSYQPQHF
>TRBV12-3/TRBV12-4|TRBJ1-1|-|-
TGTGCCAGCAGTTTGTGGGGGAACACTGAAGCTTTCTTT
CASSLWGNTEAFF
>TRBV7-2|TRBJ2-7|-|few
TGTGCCAGCAGCTCTTACGAGCAGTACTTC
CASSSYEQYF
>TRBV3-1/TRBV3-2|TRBJ2-3|TRBD2|-
TGTGCCAGCAGCCCCGGGGGGGCCTTCAGCACAGATACGCAGTATTTT
CASSPGGAFSTDTQYF
>TRBV7-2|TRBJ2-5|TRBD2|-
TGTGCCAGCAGCTTACGCAGCGGGGAAGAGACCCAGTACTTC
CASSLRSGEETQYF
>TRBV19|TRBJ2-7|-|-
TGTGCCAGTAGTATTAACAGGGACAACGAGCAGTACTTC
CASSINRDNEQYF
>TRBV9|TRBJ1-3|-|-
TGTGCCAGCAGCGTTTTGGGGAGCTCTGGAAACACCATATATTTT
CASSVLGSSGNTIYF
>TRBV7-9|TRBJ2-1|TRBD2|once
TGTGCCAGCAGCCAACGGACTAGCGGGGTGAATGAGCAGTTCTTC
CASSQRTSGVNEQFF
>TRBV2|TRBJ2-1|-|-
TGTGCCGGTGCTCAGGCCTACAATGAGCAGTTCTTC
CAGAQAYNEQFF
>TRBV7-6|TRBJ2-5|TRBD1|few
TGTGCCAGCAGCTTAGGCTTGGGACAGGCTATCGGGGAGACCCAGTACTTC
CASSLGLGQAIGETQYF
>TRBV27|TRBJ1-2|-|-
TGTGCCAGCACCGACAGAGCTAACTATGGCTACACCTTC
CASTDRANYGYTF
>TRBV27|TRBJ2-7|-|-
TGTGCCAGCAGCCATCGTCTACAGGCAAACTCCTACGAGCAGTACTTC
CASSHRLQANSYEQYF
>TRBV27|TRBJ2-3|-|once
TGTGCCACCCACCCGGGGGATAGCACAGATACGCAGTATTTT
CATHPGDSTDTQYF
>TRBV6-5|TRBJ2-1|-|-
TGTGCCAGCAGTTACAGGGGCCCAGGGGGGGATGAGCAGTTCTTC
CASSYRGPGGDEQFF
>TRBV14|TRBJ1-2|TRBD1|once
TGTGCCAGCAGCCCTCTCCGGGACAGCTATGGCTACACCTTC
CASSPLRDSYGYTF
>TRBV2|TRBJ2-7|TRBD1|-
TGTGCCAGCAGTGAATGGCTCGGACAGGGGGCCCACGAGCAGTACTTC
CASSEWLGQGAHEQYF
>TRBV11-2|TRBJ2-3|-|-
TGTGCCAGCAGCCACTATAAGGGGAAGGCAGATACGCAGTATTTT
CASSHYKGKADTQYF
>TRBV28|TRBJ1-1|-|-
TGTGCCAGCAGTTTAGTAGGGAACACTGAAGCTTTCTTT
CASSLVGNTEAFF
>TRBV5-6|TRBJ2-2|-|-
TGTGCCAGCAGCTTGAGGGCGGGGAGTATCACCGGGGAGCTGTTTTTT
CASSLRAGSITGELFF
>TRBV9|TRBJ1-4|-|-
TGTGCCAGCAGCGTAGCTGCAGGGGAAAATGAAAAACTGTTTTTT
CASSVAAGENEKLFF
>TRBV6-6|TRBJ1-5|-|-
TGTGCCAGCAGTTACGTCGGACAGCGTAGCAATCAGCCCCAGCATTTT
CASSYVGQRSNQPQHF
>TRBV19|TRBJ1-4|-|-
TGTGCCAGTAGTACGTACGGGGAAAAACTGTTTTTT
CASSTYGEKLFF
>TRBV5-1|TRBJ1-1|-|-
TGCGCCAGCAGCTTGGGCAGGGAAGCTTTCTTT
CASSLGREAFF
>TRBV5-1|TRBJ1-2|TRBD1|-
TGCGCCAGCAGCCATCCAGGGGACAGGAGGGAGTGGGGCTACACCTTC
CASSHPGDRREWGYTF